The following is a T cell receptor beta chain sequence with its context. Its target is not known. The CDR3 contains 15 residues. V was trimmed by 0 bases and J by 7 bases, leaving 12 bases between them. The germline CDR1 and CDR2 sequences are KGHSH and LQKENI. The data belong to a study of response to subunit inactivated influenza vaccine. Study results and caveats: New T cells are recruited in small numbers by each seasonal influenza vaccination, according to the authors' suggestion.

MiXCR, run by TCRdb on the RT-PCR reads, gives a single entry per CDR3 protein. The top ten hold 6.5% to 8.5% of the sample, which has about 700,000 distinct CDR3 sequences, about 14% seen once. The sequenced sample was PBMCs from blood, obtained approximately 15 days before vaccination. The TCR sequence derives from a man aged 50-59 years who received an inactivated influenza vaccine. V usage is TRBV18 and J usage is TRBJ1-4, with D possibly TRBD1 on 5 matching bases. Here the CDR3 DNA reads TGTGCCAGCTCACCACCCGGTCAGGGTGGTGAAAAACTGTTTTTT. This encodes CASSPPGQGGEKLFF.